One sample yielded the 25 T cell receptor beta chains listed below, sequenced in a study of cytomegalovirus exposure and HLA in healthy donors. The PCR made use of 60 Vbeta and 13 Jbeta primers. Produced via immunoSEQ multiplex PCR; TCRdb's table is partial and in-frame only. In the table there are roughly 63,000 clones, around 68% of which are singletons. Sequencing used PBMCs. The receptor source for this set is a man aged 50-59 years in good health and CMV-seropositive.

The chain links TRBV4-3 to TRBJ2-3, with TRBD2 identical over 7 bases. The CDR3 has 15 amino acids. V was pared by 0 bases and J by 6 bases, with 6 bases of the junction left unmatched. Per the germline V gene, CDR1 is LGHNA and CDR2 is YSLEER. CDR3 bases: TGCGCCAGCAGCCAAGATCACACTAGCGACGATACGCAGTATTTT. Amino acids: CASSQDHTSDDTQYF.

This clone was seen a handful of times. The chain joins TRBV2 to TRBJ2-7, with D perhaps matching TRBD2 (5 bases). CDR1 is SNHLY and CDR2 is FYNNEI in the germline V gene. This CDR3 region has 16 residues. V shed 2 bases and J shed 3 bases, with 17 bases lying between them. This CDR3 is CASSEFGENGFYEQYF. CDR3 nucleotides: TGTGCCAGCAGTGAATTTGGGGAGAATGGGTTCTACGAGCAGTACTTC.

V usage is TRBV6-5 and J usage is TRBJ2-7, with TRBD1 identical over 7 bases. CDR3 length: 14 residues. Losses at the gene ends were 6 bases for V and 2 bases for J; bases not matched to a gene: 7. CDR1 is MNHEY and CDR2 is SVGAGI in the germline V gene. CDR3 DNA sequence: TGTGCCAGCAGCAGAGCCGGGACAGCCTACGAGCAGTACTTC. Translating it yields CASSRAGTAYEQYF.

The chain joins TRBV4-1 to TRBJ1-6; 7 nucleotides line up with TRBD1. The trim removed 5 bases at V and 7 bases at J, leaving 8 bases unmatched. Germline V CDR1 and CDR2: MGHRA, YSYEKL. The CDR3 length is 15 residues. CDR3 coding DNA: TGCGCCAGCAGCAAGTCCGGGACAGAAAATTCACCCCTCCACTTT. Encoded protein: CASSKSGTENSPLHF.

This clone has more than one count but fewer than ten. The DNA for the CDR3 is TGTGCCAGCAGCTTAGGGACAGGGGGCGGTAATCAGCCCCAGCATTTT. Residues: CASSLGTGGGNQPQHF. The chain joins TRBV7-8 to TRBJ1-5; 11 positions match TRBD1. This CDR3 region has 16 residues. Per germline, CDR1 SGHVS and CDR2 FQNEAQ. V shed 1 base and J 4 bases; nucleotides not matched to a gene: 3.

This CDR3 reads CASREGLAASTDTQYF. As DNA, the CDR3 is TGTGCCAGCAGGGAGGGACTAGCGGCTAGCACAGATACGCAGTATTTT. This chain links TRBV2 with TRBJ2-3; 11 bases are a match to TRBD2. The V gene end was trimmed by 6 bases and the J gene end by 0 bases; junction bases not matched to a gene: 5. CDR1 is SNHLY, CDR2 FYNNEI, per germline. The CDR3 totals 16 residues.

CDR3 nucleotides: TGTGCCAGCAGCCGGGACAGGGTTCGTCGGACTGAAGCTTTCTTT. Protein product: CASSRDRVRRTEAFF. V usage is TRBV7-8 and J usage is TRBJ1-1, with 9 bases matching TRBD1. The CDR3 is 15 amino acids. Germline-derived CDR1 and CDR2 are SGHVS and FQNEAQ. V gave up 5 bases and J gave up 5 bases; unmatched junction bases: 9.

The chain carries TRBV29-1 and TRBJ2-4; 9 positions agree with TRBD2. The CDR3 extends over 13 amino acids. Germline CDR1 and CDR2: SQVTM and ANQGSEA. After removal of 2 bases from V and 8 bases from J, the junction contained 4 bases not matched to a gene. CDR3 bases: TGCAGCGTTGAAAGCGCGGGGGGGGACATTCAGTACTTC. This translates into CSVESAGGDIQYF.

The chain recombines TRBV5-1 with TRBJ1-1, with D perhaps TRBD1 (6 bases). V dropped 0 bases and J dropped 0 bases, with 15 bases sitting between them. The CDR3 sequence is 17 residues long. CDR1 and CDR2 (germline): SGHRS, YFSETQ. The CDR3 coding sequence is TGCGCCAGCAGCTTGGAGCCAGGGTGGGACATGAACACTGAAGCTTTCTTT. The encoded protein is CASSLEPGWDMNTEAFF.

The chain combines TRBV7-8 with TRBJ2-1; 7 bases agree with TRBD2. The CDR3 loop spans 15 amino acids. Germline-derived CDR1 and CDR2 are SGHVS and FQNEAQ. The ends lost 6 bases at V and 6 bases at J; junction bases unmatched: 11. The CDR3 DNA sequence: TGTGCCAGCAGAACCGGGACTAACGGTATCAATGAGCAGTTCTTC. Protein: CASRTGTNGINEQFF.

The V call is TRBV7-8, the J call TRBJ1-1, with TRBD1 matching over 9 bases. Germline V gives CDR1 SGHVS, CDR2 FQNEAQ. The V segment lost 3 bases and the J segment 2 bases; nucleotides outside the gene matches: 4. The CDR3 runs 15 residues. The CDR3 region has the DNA TGTGCCAGCAGCTTGGGGGACAGGGACAACACTGAAGCTTTCTTT. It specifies CASSLGDRDNTEAFF.

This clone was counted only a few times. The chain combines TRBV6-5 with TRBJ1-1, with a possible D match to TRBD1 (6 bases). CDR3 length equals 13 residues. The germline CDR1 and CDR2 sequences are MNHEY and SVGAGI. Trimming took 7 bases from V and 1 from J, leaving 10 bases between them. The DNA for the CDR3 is TGTGCCAGCATGATCAGGGGGAACACTGAAGCTTTCTTT. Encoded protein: CASMIRGNTEAFF.

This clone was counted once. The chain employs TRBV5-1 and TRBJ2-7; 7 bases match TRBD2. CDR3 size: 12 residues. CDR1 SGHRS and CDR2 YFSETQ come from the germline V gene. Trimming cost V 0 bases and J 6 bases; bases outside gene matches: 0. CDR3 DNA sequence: TGCGCCAGCAGCTTGGGGGAGGGCGAGCAGTACTTC. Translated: CASSLGEGEQYF. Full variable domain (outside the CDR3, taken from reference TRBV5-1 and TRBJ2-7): KAGVTQTPRYLIKTRGQQVTLSCSPISGHRSVSWYQQTPGQGLQFLFEYFSETQRNKGNFPGRFSGRQFSNSRSEMNVSTLELGDSALYLCASSLGEGEQYFGPGTRLTVT.

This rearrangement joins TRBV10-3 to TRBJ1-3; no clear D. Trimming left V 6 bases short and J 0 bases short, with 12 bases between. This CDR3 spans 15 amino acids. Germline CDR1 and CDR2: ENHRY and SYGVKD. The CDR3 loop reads CAISPRGSSGNTIYF. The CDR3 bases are TGTGCCATCAGCCCGCGTGGGAGCTCTGGAAACACCATATATTTT.

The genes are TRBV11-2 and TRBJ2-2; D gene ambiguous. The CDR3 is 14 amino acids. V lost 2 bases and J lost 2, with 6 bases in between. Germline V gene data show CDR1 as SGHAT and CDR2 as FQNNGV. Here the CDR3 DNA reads TGTGCCAGCAGCTTATCTATTAACACCGGGGAGCTGTTTTTT. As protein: CASSLSINTGELFF.

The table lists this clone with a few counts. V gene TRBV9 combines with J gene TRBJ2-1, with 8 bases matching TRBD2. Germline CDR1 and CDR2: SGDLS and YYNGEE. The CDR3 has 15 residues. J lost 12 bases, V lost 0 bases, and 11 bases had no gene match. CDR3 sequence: CASSVESLAARRQFF. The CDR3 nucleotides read TGTGCCAGCAGCGTAGAATCACTAGCGGCACGGAGGCAGTTCTTC.

The CDR3 DNA sequence: TGTGCCAGCAGCTACAGGAACAATGAGCAGTTCTTC. This codes for CASSYRNNEQFF. V and J are TRBV9 and TRBJ2-1; D is possibly TRBD1 (5 bases). Trimming shortened V by 4 bases and J by 5 bases, and 7 bases separated the two germline ends. The V gene's germline CDR1 is SGDLS and CDR2 YYNGEE. The CDR3 extends over 12 amino acids.

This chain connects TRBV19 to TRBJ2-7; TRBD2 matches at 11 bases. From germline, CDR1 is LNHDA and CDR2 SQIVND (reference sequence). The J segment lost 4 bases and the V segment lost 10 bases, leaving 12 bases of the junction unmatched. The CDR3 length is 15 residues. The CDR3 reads CATSHPGLADYEQYF. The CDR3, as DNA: TGTGCCACCTCACACCCGGGACTAGCGGATTACGAGCAGTACTTC.

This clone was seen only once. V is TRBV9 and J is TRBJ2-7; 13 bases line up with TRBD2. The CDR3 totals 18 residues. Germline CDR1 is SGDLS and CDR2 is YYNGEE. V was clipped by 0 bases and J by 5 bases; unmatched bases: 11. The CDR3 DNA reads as TGTGCCAGCAGCGTAGGGGTACCGGGACTAGCGGGGAGGAACGAGCAGTACTTC. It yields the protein CASSVGVPGLAGRNEQYF.

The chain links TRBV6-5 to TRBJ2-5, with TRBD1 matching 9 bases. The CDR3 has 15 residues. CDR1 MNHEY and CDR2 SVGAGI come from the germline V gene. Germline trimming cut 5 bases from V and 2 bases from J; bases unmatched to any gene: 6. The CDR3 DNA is TGTGCCAGCAGTCGGGACAGGGATTTACAAGAGACCCAGTACTTC. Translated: CASSRDRDLQETQYF.

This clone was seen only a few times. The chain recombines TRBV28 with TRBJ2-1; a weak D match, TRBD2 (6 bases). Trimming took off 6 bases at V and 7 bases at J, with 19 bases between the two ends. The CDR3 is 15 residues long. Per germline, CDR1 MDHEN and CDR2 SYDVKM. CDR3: CASRLGLPAQNEQFF. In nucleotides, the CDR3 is TGTGCCAGCAGACTAGGACTACCGGCCCAGAATGAGCAGTTCTTC.

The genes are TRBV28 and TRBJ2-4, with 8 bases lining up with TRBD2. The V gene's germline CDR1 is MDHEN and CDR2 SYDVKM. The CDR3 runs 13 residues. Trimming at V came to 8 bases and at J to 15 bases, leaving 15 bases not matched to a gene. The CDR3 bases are TGTGCCAGCCGCGGGGGGAAAGCGGGAAGACCGTACTTC. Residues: CASRGGKAGRPYF.

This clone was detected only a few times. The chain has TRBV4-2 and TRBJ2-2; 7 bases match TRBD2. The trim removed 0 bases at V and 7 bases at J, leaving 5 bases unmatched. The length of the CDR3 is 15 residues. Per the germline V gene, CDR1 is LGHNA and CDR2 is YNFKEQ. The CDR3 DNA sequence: TGTGCCAGCAGCCAAGATGGGACGGGGGGCGGGGAGCTGTTTTTT. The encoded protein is CASSQDGTGGGELFF.

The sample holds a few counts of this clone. The CDR3 DNA sequence: TGCAGCGTTGATAGCAGCAGGACGGGATATGGCTACACCTTC. Its protein is CSVDSSRTGYGYTF. This sequence joins TRBV29-1 and TRBJ1-2; D gene unclear. V was pared by 3 bases and J by 5 bases, with 16 bases between. CDR1 is SQVTM and CDR2 is ANQGSEA in the germline V gene. This CDR3 has 14 residues.

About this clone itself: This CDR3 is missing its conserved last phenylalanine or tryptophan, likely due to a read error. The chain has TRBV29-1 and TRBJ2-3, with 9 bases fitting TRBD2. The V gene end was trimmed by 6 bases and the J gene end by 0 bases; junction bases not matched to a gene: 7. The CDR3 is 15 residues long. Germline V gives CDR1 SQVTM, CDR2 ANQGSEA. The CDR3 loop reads CSVERLADSTDTQYV. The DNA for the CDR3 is TGCAGCGTCGAAAGACTAGCGGATAGCACAGATACGCAGTATGTT.